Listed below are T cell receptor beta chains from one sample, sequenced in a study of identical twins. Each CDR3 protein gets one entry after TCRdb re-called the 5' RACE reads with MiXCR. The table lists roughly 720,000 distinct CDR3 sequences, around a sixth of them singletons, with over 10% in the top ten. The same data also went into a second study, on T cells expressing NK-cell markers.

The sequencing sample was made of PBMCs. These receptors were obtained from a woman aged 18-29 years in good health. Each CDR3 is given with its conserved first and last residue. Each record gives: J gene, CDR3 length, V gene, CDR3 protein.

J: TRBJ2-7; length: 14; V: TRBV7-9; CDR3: CASREWTGEGEQYF
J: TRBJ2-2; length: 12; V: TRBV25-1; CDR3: CASSLETGELFF
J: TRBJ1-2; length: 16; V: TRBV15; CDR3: CATSFGDRVKNYGYTF
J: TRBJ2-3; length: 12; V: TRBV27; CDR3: CASSSLDDTQYF
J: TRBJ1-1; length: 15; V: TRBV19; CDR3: CASSIGGAVNTEAFF
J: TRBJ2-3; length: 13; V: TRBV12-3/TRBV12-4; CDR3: CASSFSAQDTQYF
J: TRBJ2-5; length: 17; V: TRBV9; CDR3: CASSVGRSAGVQETQYF
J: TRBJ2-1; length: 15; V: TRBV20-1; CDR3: CSARDRGGRLREQFF
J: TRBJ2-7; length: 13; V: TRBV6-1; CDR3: CASRRDIADEQYF
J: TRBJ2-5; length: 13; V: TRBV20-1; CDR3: CSAGGQGTGTQYF
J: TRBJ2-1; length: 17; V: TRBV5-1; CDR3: CASSLWPSGDSHNEQFF
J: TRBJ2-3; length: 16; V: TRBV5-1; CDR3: CASSLYPGETEDTQYF
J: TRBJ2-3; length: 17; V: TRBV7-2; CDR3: CASSRLYGRFPTDTQYF
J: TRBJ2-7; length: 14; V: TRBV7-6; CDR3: CASSLDSGGYEQYF
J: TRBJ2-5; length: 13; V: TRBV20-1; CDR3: CSARGTFQETQYF
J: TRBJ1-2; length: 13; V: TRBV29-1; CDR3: CSVEESVMEGYTF
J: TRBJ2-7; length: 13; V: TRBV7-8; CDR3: CASSPFLGYEQYF
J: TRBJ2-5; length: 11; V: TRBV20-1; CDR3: CSAKRGETQYF
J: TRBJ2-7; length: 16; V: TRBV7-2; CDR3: CASSLVAGGPSYEQYF
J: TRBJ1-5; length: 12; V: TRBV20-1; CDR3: CSASLQNQPQHF
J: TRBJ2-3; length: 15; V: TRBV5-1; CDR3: CASSLGGAMQDTQYF
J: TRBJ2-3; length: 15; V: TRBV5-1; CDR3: CASSSGQGNTDTQYF
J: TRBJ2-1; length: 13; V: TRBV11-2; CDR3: CASRTSGVNEQFF